Described below is a single T cell receptor beta chain sequence and its context. The data were taken from a study of blood T cell repertoires in COVID-19. Study as a whole: Sources were T cells, B-cell-depleted T cells, or PBMCs; the material itself was cDNA or gDNA.

Using immunoSEQ multiplex PCR, the repertoire was profiled, and TCRdb retains in-frame clones only, with some absent. The sample lists about 150,000 clones; more than 75% were seen once. CDR3 length equals 16 residues. Germline V gene lookup returns CDR1 GTSNPN and CDR2 SVGIG (reference sequence). J gave up 9 bases and V 0 bases, and 7 bases lay outside the gene matches. This sequence originates from a human donor with acute or convalescent COVID-19. The donor label of this sample is uncertain. The specimen sequenced was peripheral blood. The rearrangement joins TRBV30 to TRBJ2-1, with TRBD2 matching 14 bases. The CDR3 DNA reads as TGTGCCTGGAGTGTACAGACTAGCGGGGGGGCCCGTGAGCAGTTCTTC. This gives the protein CAWSVQTSGGAREQFF.